Listed here is a single TCR beta chain. The PCR had 60 Vbeta and 13 Jbeta primers. Data came from immunoSEQ multiplex PCR; TCRdb stores just in-frame clones and leaves some out. The data contain some 140,000 clones, over 65% of them singletons. From germline, CDR1 is SGHDT and CDR2 YYEEEE. With 2 bases clipped from V and 2 bases from J, the junction kept 1 base outside the gene matches. This CDR3 spans 14 amino acids. The data were obtained in a study of cytomegalovirus exposure and HLA in healthy donors. The TCR sequence derives from a woman aged 35 to 49 in good health and CMV-seronegative. The sequenced sample was PBMCs. V gene TRBV5-6 combines with J gene TRBJ2-4, with TRBD2 identical over 7 bases. CDR3 protein: CASSLAGTKNIQYF. The CDR3 DNA reads as TGTGCCAGCAGCTTAGCGGGGACCAAAAACATTCAGTACTTC.